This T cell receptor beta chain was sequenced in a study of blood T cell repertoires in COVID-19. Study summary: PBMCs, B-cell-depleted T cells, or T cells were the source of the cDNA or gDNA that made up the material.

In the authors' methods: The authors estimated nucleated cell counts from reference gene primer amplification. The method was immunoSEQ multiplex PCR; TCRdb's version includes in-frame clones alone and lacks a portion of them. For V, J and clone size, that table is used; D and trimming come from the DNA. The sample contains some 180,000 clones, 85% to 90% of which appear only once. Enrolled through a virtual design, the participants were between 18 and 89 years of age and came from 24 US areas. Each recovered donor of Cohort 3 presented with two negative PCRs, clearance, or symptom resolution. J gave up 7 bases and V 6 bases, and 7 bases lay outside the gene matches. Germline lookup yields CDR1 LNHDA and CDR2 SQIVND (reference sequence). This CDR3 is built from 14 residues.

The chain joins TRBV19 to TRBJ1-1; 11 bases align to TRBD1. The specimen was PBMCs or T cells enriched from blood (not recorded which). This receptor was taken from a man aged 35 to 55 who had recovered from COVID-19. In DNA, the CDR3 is TGTGCCAGTAGCCGTGGACAGGGGGCCAGTGAAGCTTTCTTT. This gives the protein CASSRGQGASEAFF. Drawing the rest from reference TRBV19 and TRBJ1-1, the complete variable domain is DGGITQSPKYLFRKEGQNVTLSCEQNLNHDAMYWYRQDPGQGLRLIYYSQIVNDFQKGDIAEGYSVSREKKESFPLTVTSAQKNPTAFYLCASSRGQGASEAFFGQGTRLTVV.